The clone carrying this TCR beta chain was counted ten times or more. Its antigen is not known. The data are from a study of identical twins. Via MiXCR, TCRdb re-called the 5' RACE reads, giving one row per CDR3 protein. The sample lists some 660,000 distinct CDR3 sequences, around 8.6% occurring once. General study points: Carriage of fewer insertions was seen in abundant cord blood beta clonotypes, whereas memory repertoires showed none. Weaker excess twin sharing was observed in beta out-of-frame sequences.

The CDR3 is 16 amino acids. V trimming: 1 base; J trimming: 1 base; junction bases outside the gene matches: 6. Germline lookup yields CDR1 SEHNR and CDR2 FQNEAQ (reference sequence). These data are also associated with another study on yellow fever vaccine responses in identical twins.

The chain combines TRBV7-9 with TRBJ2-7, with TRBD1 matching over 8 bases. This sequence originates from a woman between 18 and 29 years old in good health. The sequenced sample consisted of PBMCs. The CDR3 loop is CASSLGDRTGSYEQYF. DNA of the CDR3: TGTGCCAGCAGCTTAGGAGATCGGACAGGGTCCTACGAGCAGTACTTC. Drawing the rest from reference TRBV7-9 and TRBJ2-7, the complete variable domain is DTGVSQNPRHKITKRGQNVTFRCDPISEHNRLYWYRQTLGQGPEFLTYFQNEAQLEKSRLLSDRFSAERPKGSFSTLEIQRTEQGDSAMYLCASSLGDRTGSYEQYFGPGTRLTVT.